What follows is one TCR beta chain and its context. This clone's antigen is unknown. A read error may account for a junction end that differs from germline. Profiling of TCR beta VDJ combinations and CDR3 sequences used genomic DNA as the template. An Illumina HiSeq 2000 was the platform used for TCR repertoire sequencing. Regarding the original processing steps: Repertoires were assessed using TRBV/TRBJ rearrangement plots, CDR3 size and DJ length profiles, and Simpson's diversity index. Whichever DNA sequence was most abundant in the deep sequencing data was defined as the immunodominant clone. CDR3 amino acid sequences were checked for sharing across subjects and were also compared against the VDJdb database and published repertoires. TCRdb reanalyzed the raw reads on its own, using fastp at Q25 for trimming and MiXCR for clone calling, and kept in-frame beta chains. Rows merge per CDR3 protein into single entries with the most common DNA and genes. The V and J calls were not made by the authors but by TCRdb's processing. The sample profile shows roughly 190,000 distinct CDR3 sequences; 48% of them were found once. The biggest ten clones account for around 8.8% of the sample.

This sample was included in a study of CD8+CD57+ T cells in acquired aplastic anemia (dated by TCRdb to 2017 to 2018). About the investigation overall: On average, sorted CD4+ and CD8+ cells yielded 3.2 ug of extracted DNA, with a range of roughly 0.17 to 30 ug. CD8+CD57+ expansion was defined as frequency above the mean frequency observed in healthy subjects. Overall study results and their limits: Patients and healthy controls showed no significant difference in CD8+ Simpson's diversity (P=0.060). Roughly 29 CD8+ CDR3 sequences were found to be shared between patients and controls, but these sequences appeared to be highly expressed in patients and within the immunodominant clones of the patients.

The CDR1 and CDR2 encoded by the germline V gene are SGHAT and FQNNGV. The CDR3 holds 15 amino acids from the cysteine to the phenylalanine. Of the read, only the CDR3 DNA is kept; its 45 bases are in frame from base 1. Flow cytometry had shown CD8+CD57+ cell expansion in the patients selected for sequencing. Every patient had a diagnosis of severe acquired aplastic anemia based on International Study of Aplastic Anemia and Agranulocytosis and Camitta criteria. No patient had received any therapy when blood was sampled. TCR repertoires of sorted CD4+ and CD8+ blood T cells from severe aplastic anemia patients and healthy subjects were deep-sequenced in the study. Patients were enrolled in the USA under clinicaltrials.gov protocols 00001620, 01623167, 00001397, 00071045, 00081523 and 00961064. Ficoll-Paque density gradient centrifugation was used to isolate peripheral blood mononuclear cells. Before DNA extraction, CD4+ and CD8+ T cells were sorted by FACS or by magnetic beads.

The sample taken for sequencing was sorted CD4+, CD8+, or CD8+CD57+ T cells (not recorded which) from PBMCs. This receptor chain uses TRBV11-2 and TRBJ2-1, with no confident D gene call. The TCR originated in a human donor with aplastic anemia. The CDR3 sequence is CASSLGTSSYNEQSF. The bases are TGTGCCAGCAGCTTAGGGACCAGCTCCTACAATGAGCAGTCCTTC.